This T cell receptor beta chain was captured by sequencing in a study of blood T cells in healthy people across ages (dated by TCRdb to the mid-2010s). With respect to the entire study: In model experiments, roughly one uniquely barcoded TCR beta cDNA molecule per two T cells was captured by template switching. The study measured age-related changes in TCR beta repertoire diversity using deep sequencing normalized with unique cDNA molecular identifiers. The donors were divided into four age groups: young (average around 17 years), middle-aged (about 39), aged (around 59) and long-lived (82). The study analyzed two additional independent replicas of 1 million unique cDNA reads from the same blood draw for two donors, one aged 18 to 29 and one aged 80 or older. Donors of different ages were randomly distributed across sequencing lanes to avoid experimental bias. The paper as a whole reports these results and caveats: The CMV infection status of donors was not known, potentially confounding age-related changes in expanded clonotypes. Estimates of total diversity from one million sequenced T cells were regarded as lower bounds and underestimates. The percentage of naive T cells measured by flow cytometry correlated strongly with observed TCR beta diversity. Compared with the aged group, more naive CD4+ T cells, fewer expanded clones and increased TCR diversity were shown by the long-lived group, suggesting age selection. Because profiling used bulk unsorted PBMCs, naive and antigen-experienced compartments could not be compared conclusively. Observed TCR beta diversity per million T cells fell roughly linearly with age, and a significant reduction was already apparent by age approximately 40.

The library was built by means of 5' RACE. Sequencing used an Illumina HiSeq 2500. A second roughly 6 to 12 cycle PCR used a sample-barcoded 5' primer and a J-beta primer mix. Each TCR beta cDNA molecule received a unique molecular identifier from a template-switch 5' adaptor carrying 12 random nucleotides. At least 3 million CDR3-containing paired-end reads were obtained from each sample. First-strand cDNA synthesis was performed from all RNA using the Mint cDNA synthesis kit, with priming by a TRBC-specific oligonucleotide. Following uracil-DNA glycosylase treatment, a first 18-cycle PCR with universal primers M1SS and BC2_uni_R was performed on all cDNA. The authors' pipeline ran thus. For normalization, 1 million high-quality reads were randomly selected from each sample, with every read carrying a distinct molecular identifier. Reads sharing molecular identifiers were discarded rather than binned into consensus sequences. MiTCR, with a Q25 quality threshold and the strictest error-elimination algorithm, was used for CDR3 identification, clonotype clustering and error correction. A nonparametric unseen species model using Euler transformation provided a lower-bound estimate of total TCR beta diversity. Clones were called with MiXCR by TCRdb after fastp trimmed the public reads at Q25, and only in-frame beta chains were retained. Every CDR3 protein is listed once, alongside the most common genes and DNA of its rows. The V and J calls here are based on TCRdb, not the publication. The sample profile shows over a million distinct CDR3 sequences; 35% to 55% of them were found once. The ten most abundant clones make up approximately 17% of the sample.

The 39 donors, aged about 6 to 95 years, were systemically healthy Caucasian individuals from Russia. Roughly 10 milliliters of peripheral blood were drawn from each donor into EDTA-treated Vacutainer tubes. PBMCs were isolated by Ficoll-Paque density-gradient centrifugation, with at least 7 million obtained per sample. Trizol reagent was used to extract total RNA from PBMCs, with at least 6 micrograms per sample. For every donor, an aliquot of PBMCs went through flow cytometry to measure the percentages of naive CD45RAhigh/CD27high T cells. This clonotype came up once. What this receptor recognizes is not known. Base qualities are not provided; no much larger clone lies one nucleotide away. The CDR3, from cysteine to phenylalanine, totals 10 residues. Solely the CDR3 DNA is kept, with 30 bases framed from the first base. Taken from the germline V gene (reference sequence), the CDR1 and CDR2 loops are DFQATT and SNEGSKA. The junction shows trimming of 1 base on V and 11 bases on J, plus 7 bases between the germline ends.

Recombination joined TRBV20-1 with TRBJ2-3; the D gene remains uncertain. Sequences were obtained from blood. This sequence was found in a woman between 55 and 75 years old in good health. The CDR3 has the sequence CSARVSQQYF. The bases are TGCAGTGCTAGAGTGTCACAGCAGTATTTT.